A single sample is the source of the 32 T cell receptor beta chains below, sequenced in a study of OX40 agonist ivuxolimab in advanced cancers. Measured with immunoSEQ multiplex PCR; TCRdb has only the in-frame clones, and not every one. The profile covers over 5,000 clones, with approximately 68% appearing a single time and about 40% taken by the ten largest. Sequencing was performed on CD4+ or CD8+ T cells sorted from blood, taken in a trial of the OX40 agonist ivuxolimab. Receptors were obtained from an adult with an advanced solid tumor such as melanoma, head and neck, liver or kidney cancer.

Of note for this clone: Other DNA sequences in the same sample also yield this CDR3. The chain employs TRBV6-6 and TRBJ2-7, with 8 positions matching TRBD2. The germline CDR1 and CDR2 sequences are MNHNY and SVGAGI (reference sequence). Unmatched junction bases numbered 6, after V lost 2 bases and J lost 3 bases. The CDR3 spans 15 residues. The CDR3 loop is CASSYPGGSDYEQYF. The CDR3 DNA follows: TGTGCCAGCAGTTACCCGGGGGGGTCGGACTACGAGCAGTACTTC.

The CDR3 sequence: CASSSIALPGNEQFF. Here the CDR3 DNA reads TGTGCCAGCAGTTCGATAGCGCTCCCGGGCAATGAGCAGTTCTTC. The chain employs TRBV2 and TRBJ2-1; the D gene is possibly TRBD2 (5 bases). The CDR3 is 15 amino acids. Trimming cost V 5 bases and J 6 bases, with 17 bases left between them. Germline V gene lookup returns CDR1 SNHLY and CDR2 FYNNEI.

The CDR3 spells CASIELGGTEAFF. In DNA form, the CDR3 reads TGTGCCAGCATCGAGCTTGGGGGCACTGAAGCTTTCTTT. This rearrangement joins TRBV6-5 to TRBJ1-1; tentatively, D is TRBD1 (5 bases). The germline CDR1 and CDR2 sequences are MNHEY and SVGAGI. V was shortened by 7 bases and J by 4 bases, with 13 bases between the two germline ends. CDR3 length equals 13 residues.

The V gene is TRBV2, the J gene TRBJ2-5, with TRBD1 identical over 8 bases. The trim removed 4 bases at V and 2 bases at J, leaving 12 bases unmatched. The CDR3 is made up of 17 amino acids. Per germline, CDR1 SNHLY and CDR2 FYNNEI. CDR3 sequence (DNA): TGTGCCAGCAGTGGAGATTCGGGACAGGCTATTCAAGAGACCCAGTACTTC. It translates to CASSGDSGQAIQETQYF. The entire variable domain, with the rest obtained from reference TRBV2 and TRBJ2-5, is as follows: EPEVTQTPSHQVTQMGQEVILRCVPISNHLYFYWYRQILGQKVEFLVSFYNNEISEKSEIFDDQFSVERPDGSNFTLKIRSTKLEDSAMYFCASSGDSGQAIQETQYFGPGTRLLVL.

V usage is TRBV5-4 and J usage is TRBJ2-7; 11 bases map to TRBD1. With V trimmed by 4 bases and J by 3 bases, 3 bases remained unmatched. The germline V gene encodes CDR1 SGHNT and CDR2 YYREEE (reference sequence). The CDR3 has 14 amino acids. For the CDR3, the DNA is TGTGCCAGCAGCCCCGGGACAGGGGGCTACGAGCAGTACTTC. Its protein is CASSPGTGGYEQYF.

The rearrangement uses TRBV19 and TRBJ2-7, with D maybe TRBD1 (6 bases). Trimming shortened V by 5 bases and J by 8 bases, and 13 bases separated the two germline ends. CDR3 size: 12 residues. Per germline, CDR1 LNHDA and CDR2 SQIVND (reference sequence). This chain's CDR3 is CASSLDSPKQYF. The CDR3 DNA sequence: TGTGCCAGTAGTTTGGACAGCCCAAAGCAGTACTTC.

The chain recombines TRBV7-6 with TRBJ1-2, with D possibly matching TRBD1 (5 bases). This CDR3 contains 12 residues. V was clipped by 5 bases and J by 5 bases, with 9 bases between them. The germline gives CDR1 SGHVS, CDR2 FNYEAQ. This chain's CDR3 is CASSPGGYGYTF. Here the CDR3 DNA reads TGTGCCAGCAGCCCTGGGGGGTATGGCTACACCTTC. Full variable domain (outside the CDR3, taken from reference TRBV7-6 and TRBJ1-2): GAGVSQSPRYKVTKRGQDVALRCDPISGHVSLYWYRQALGQGPEFLTYFNYEAQQDKSGLPNDRFSAERPEGSISTLTIQRTEQRDSAMYRCASSPGGYGYTFGSGTRLTVV.

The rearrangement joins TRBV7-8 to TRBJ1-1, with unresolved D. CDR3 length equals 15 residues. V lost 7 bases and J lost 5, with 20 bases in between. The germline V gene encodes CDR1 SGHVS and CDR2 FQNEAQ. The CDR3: CASMQHSWEGTEAFF. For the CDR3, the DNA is TGTGCCAGCATGCAGCACAGTTGGGAGGGTACTGAAGCTTTCTTT.

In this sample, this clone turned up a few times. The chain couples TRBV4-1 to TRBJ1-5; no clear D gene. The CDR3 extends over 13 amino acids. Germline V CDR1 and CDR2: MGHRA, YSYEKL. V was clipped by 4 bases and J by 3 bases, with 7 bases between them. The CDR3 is CASSPDPNQPQHF. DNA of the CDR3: TGCGCCAGCAGCCCCGACCCCAATCAGCCCCAGCATTTT.

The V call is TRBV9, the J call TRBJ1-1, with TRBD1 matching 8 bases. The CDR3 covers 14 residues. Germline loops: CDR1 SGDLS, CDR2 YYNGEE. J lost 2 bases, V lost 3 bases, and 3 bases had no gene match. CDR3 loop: CASSGTGLNTEAFF. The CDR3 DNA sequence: TGTGCCAGCAGCGGGACAGGGCTAAACACTGAAGCTTTCTTT.

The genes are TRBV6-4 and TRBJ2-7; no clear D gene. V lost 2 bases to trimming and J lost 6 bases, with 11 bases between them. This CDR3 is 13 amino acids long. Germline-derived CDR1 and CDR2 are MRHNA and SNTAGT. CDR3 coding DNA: TGTGCCAGCAGTGACGACGGTTTGGGCGAGCAGTACTTC. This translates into CASSDDGLGEQYF.

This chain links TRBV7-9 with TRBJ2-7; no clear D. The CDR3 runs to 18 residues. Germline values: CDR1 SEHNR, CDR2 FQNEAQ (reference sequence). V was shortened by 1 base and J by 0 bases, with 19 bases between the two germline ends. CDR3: CASSLGGGLGKSSYEQYF. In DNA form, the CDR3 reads TGTGCCAGCAGCTTAGGCGGTGGTCTCGGCAAAAGCTCCTACGAGCAGTACTTC.

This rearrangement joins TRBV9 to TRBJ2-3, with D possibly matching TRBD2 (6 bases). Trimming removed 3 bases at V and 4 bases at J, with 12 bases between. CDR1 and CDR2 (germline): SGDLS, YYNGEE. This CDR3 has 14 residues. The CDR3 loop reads CASSAEWGADTQYF. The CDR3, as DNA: TGTGCCAGCAGCGCCGAATGGGGGGCAGATACGCAGTATTTT.

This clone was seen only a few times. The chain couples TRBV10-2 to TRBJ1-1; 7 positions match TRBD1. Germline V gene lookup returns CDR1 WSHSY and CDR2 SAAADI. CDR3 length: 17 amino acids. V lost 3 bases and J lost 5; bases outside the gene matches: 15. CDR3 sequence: CASSDPPGQRIRTEAFF. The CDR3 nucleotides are TGCGCCAGCAGTGATCCCCCGGGACAGAGAATACGTACTGAAGCTTTCTTT.

DNA for the CDR3: TGTGCCAGCAGCTTATGGATTAGCGGGAAGAACAATGAGCAGTTCTTC. Translation gives CASSLWISGKNNEQFF. The chain links TRBV7-8 to TRBJ2-1; the match to TRBD2 covers 8 bases. Looked up from germline, CDR1 is SGHVS and CDR2 is FQNEAQ. The trim removed 2 bases at V and 5 bases at J, leaving 8 bases unmatched. This CDR3 region has 16 residues. Looking up the rest from reference TRBV7-8 and TRBJ2-1 gives the full variable domain: GAGVSQSPRYKVAKRGQDVALRCDPISGHVSLFWYQQALGQGPEFLTYFQNEAQLDKSGLPSDRFFAERPEGSVSTLKIQRTQQEDSAVYLCASSLWISGKNNEQFFGPGTRLTVL.

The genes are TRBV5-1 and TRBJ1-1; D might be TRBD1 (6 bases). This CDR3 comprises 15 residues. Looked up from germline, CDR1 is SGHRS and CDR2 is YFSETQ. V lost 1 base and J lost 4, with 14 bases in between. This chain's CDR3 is CASSLYAGASTEAFF. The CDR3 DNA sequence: TGCGCCAGCAGCTTGTATGCAGGGGCGTCCACTGAAGCTTTCTTT.

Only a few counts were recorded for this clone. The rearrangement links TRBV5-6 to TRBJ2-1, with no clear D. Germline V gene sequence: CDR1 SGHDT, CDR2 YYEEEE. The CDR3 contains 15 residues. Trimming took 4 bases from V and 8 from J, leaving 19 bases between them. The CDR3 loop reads CASSARAHEKDEQFF. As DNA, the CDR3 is TGTGCCAGCAGCGCCCGGGCCCACGAGAAGGATGAGCAGTTCTTC.

CDR3 coding DNA: TGTGCCAGCAGTTACTATGTGGGCTCAGGAAACACCATATATTTT. Its translation: CASSYYVGSGNTIYF. The chain joins TRBV6-5 to TRBJ1-3; D is unclear. The V gene lost 1 base and the J gene lost 4 bases, with 11 bases spanning the gap. The CDR3 sequence is 15 residues long. From germline, CDR1 is MNHEY and CDR2 SVGAGI.

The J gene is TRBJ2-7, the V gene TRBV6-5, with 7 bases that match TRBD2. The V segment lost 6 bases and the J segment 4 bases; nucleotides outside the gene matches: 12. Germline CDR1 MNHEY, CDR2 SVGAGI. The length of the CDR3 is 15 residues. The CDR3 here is CASSGRREALYEQYF. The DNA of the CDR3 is TGTGCCAGCAGCGGCCGTCGGGAGGCGTTGTACGAGCAGTACTTC.

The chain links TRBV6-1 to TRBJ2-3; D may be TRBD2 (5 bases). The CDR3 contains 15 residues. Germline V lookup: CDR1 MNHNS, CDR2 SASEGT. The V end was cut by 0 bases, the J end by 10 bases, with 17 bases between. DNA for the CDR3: TGTGCCAGCAGTGAAGCATGGACTCCCATCCCATCGCAGTATTTT. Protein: CASSEAWTPIPSQYF.

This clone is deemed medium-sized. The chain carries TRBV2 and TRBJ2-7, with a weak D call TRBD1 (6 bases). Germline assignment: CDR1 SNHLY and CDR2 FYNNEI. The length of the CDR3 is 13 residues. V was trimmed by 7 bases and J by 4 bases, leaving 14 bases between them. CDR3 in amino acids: CASTRQDGYEQYF. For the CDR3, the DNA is TGTGCCAGCACCCGACAGGACGGTTACGAGCAGTACTTC.

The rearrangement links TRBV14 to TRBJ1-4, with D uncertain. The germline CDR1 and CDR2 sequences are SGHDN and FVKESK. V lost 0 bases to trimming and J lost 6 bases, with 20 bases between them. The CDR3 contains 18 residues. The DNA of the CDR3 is TGTGCCAGCAGCCAAGAGTCTTATCTAAAGGGATCGGATGAAAAACTGTTTTTT. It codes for CASSQESYLKGSDEKLFF. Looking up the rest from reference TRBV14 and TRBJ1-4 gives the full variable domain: EAGVTQFPSHSVIEKGQTVTLRCDPISGHDNLYWYRRVMGKEIKFLLHFVKESKQDESGMPNNRFLAERTGGTYSTLKVQPAELEDSGVYFCASSQESYLKGSDEKLFFGSGTQLSVL.

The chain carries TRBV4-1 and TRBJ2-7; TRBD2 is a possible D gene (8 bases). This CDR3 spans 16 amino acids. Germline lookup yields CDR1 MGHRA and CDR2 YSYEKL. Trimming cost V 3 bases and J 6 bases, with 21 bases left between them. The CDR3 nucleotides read TGCGCCAGCAGCCACCAACAGGGGCGGGAGGCCAGCGAGCAGTACTTC. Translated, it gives CASSHQQGREASEQYF.

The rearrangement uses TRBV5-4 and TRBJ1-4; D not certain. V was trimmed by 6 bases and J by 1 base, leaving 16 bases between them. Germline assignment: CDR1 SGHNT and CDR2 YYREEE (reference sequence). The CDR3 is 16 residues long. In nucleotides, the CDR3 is TGTGCCAGCACCACGTGGCACGAGGAAACTAATGAAAAACTGTTTTTT. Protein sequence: CASTTWHEETNEKLFF.

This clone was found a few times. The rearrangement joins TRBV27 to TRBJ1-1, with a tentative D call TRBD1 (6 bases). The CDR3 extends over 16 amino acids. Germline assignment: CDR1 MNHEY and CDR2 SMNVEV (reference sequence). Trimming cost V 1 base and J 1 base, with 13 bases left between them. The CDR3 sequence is CASSLYRGHSNTEAFF. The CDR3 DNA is TGTGCCAGCAGTTTATACCGGGGGCATTCGAACACTGAAGCTTTCTTT.

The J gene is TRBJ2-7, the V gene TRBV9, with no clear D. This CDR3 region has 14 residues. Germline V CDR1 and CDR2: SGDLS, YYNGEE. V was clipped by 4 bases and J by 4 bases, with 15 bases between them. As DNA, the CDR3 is TGTGCCAGCAGCACCCCGGCCCCGCGGTACGAGCAGTACTTC. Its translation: CASSTPAPRYEQYF.

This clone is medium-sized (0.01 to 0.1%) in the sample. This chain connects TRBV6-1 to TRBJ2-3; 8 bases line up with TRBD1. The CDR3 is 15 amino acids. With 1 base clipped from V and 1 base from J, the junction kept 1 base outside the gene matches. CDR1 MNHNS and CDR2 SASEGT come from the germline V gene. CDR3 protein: CASSEETGGTDTQYF. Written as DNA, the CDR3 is TGTGCCAGCAGTGAAGAGACAGGGGGCACAGATACGCAGTATTTT.

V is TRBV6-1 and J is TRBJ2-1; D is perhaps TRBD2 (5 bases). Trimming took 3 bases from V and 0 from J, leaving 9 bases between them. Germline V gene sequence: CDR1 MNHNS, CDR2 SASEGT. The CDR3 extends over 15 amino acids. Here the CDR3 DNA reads TGTGCCAGCAGTGATGAGGCGGGCTCCTACAATGAGCAGTTCTTC. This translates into CASSDEAGSYNEQFF.

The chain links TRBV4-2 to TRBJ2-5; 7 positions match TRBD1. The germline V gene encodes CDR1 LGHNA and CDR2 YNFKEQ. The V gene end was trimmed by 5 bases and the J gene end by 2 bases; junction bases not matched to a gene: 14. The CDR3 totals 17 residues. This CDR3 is CASSGRADTGAQETQYF. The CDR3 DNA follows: TGTGCCAGCAGCGGAAGAGCAGACACAGGGGCACAAGAGACCCAGTACTTC.

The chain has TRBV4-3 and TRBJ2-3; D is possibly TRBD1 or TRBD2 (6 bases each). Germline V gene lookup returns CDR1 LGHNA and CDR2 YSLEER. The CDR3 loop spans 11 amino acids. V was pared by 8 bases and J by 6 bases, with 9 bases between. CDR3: CASQGGDTQYF. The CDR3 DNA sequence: TGCGCCAGCCAAGGGGGGGATACGCAGTATTTT.

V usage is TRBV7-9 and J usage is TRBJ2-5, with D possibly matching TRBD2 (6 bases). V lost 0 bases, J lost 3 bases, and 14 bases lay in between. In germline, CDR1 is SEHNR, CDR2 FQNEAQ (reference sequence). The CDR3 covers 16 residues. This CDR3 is CASSLARAEGKETQYF. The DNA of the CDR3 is TGTGCCAGCAGCTTAGCGCGAGCGGAGGGGAAAGAGACCCAGTACTTC. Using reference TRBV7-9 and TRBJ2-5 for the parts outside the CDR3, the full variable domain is DTGVSQNPRHKITKRGQNVTFRCDPISEHNRLYWYRQTLGQGPEFLTYFQNEAQLEKSRLLSDRFSAERPKGSFSTLEIQRTEQGDSAMYLCASSLARAEGKETQYFGPGTRLLVL.

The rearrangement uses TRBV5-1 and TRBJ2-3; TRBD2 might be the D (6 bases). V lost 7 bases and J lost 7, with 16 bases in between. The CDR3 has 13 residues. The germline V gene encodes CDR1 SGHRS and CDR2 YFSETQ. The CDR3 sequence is CASREDGGNTQYF. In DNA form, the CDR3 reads TGCGCCAGCCGAGAGGACGGGGGAAATACGCAGTATTTT.